One sample yielded the 22 T cell receptor beta chains listed below, sequenced in a study of shared clonotypes between healthy human individuals. The protocol was immunoSEQ multiplex PCR, while the TCRdb copy is restricted to in-frame clones and leaves out a portion. The repertoire includes over 400,000 clones, roughly 80% of them detected once, and approximately 12% sits in the top ten. The sequenced sample was PBMCs. These TCRs come from a woman aged 40 to 50 in good health. Some clones in this sample may be carry-over from other donors' samples.

The chain recombines TRBV28 with TRBJ1-1, with D tentatively TRBD1 (5 bases). CDR3 length equals 17 residues. The ends were cut back, 5 bases at V and 0 bases at J, with 19 bases in the middle. CDR1 is MDHEN, CDR2 SYDVKM, per germline. The CDR3 spells CASSPPRGGNMNTEAFF. The CDR3 bases are TGTGCCAGCAGTCCCCCGAGGGGAGGAAATATGAACACTGAAGCTTTCTTT.

The chain recombines TRBV28 with TRBJ2-7, with 12 bases aligning to TRBD1. Per the germline V gene, CDR1 is MDHEN and CDR2 is SYDVKM. This CDR3 is built from 13 residues. In DNA, the CDR3 is TGTGCTATCCGGGACAGGGGGCCCTACGAGCAGTACTTC. Translation gives CAIRDRGPYEQYF. The full variable domain, completed using reference TRBV28 and TRBJ2-7, is DVKVTQSSRYLVKRTGEKVFLECVQDMDHENMFWYRQDPGLGLRLIYFSYDVKMKEKGDIPEGYSVSREKKERFSLILESASTNQTSMYLCAIRDRGPYEQYFGPGTRLTVT.

This chain links TRBV7-9 with TRBJ2-1; the D gene is possibly TRBD1 (5 bases). The V end lost 0 bases, the J end lost 2 bases, and 8 bases lay between the germline ends. Germline V gene sequence: CDR1 SEHNR, CDR2 FQNEAQ (reference sequence). CDR3 size: 15 residues. This chain's CDR3 is CASSLAGVPYNEQFF. CDR3 in DNA: TGTGCCAGCAGCTTAGCAGGGGTTCCCTACAATGAGCAGTTCTTC.

V usage is TRBV5-6 and J usage is TRBJ2-5; 12 nucleotides match TRBD2. The V gene end was trimmed by 5 bases and the J gene end by 0 bases; junction bases not matched to a gene: 11. The germline gives CDR1 SGHDT, CDR2 YYEEEE. The CDR3 extends over 18 amino acids. CDR3: CASRATGLAGMYQETQYF. Here the CDR3 DNA reads TGTGCCAGCAGAGCCACCGGACTAGCGGGAATGTACCAAGAGACCCAGTACTTC.

The chain links TRBV7-8 to TRBJ1-5; D remains ambiguous. Deletions cut 5 bases from V and 2 bases from J, with 19 bases between. Germline V gene data show CDR1 as SGHVS and CDR2 as FQNEAQ. The length of the CDR3 is 17 residues. The CDR3 nucleotides are TGTGCCAGCAGCGCGCGACTAGGCACCGCTGGCAATCAGCCCCAGCATTTT. It specifies CASSARLGTAGNQPQHF.

The rearrangement uses TRBV11-3 and TRBJ2-1, with TRBD2 matching 10 bases. The CDR3 consists of 15 residues. The germline V gene has CDR1 SGHNT and CDR2 YENEEA. The J segment lost 7 bases and the V segment lost 4 bases, leaving 7 bases of the junction unmatched. CDR3 DNA: TGTGCCAGCAGCTCCACTAGCGGGGAGGGGAATGAGCAGTTCTTC. Translation: CASSSTSGEGNEQFF.

This chain uses TRBV11-3 with TRBJ2-3; D uncertain. This CDR3 spans 13 amino acids. Trimming cost V 5 bases and J 0 bases, with 6 bases left between them. Germline V gives CDR1 SGHNT, CDR2 YENEEA. CDR3 protein: CASSPPSTDTQYF. For the CDR3, the DNA is TGTGCCAGCAGCCCGCCTAGCACAGATACGCAGTATTTT.

The chain recombines TRBV12-5 with TRBJ2-1; D possibly corresponds to TRBD2 (5 bases). V was pared by 7 bases and J by 6 bases, with 13 bases between. Germline CDR1 LGHNT, CDR2 FRNRAP. The CDR3 has 13 residues. CDR3 loop: CASASAGVNEQFF. CDR3 bases: TGTGCTAGTGCCTCCGCCGGGGTCAATGAGCAGTTCTTC.

V usage is TRBV7-7 and J usage is TRBJ2-1, with 9 nucleotides matching TRBD1. Germline V CDR1 and CDR2: SSHAT, FNYEAQ (reference sequence). This CDR3 is 15 amino acids long. J lost 8 bases, V lost 1 base, and 6 bases had no gene match. This chain's CDR3 is CASSLGGTGFDEQFF. In DNA form, the CDR3 reads TGTGCCAGCAGCTTAGGGGGGACAGGGTTTGATGAGCAGTTCTTC.

In this sample, this clone turned up once. This rearrangement joins TRBV30 to TRBJ2-7, with TRBD2 matching over 8 bases. The CDR3 runs to 14 residues. V shed 4 bases, J shed 4 bases, and the junction held 9 bases outside the gene matches. The V gene's germline CDR1 is GTSNPN and CDR2 SVGIG (reference sequence). The CDR3, as DNA: TGTGCCTGGATGAGCGGGGGACCGCGTTACGAGCAGTACTTC. Its protein is CAWMSGGPRYEQYF.

This clone came up a few times. The rearrangement links TRBV28 to TRBJ1-4; tentatively, D is TRBD1 (5 bases). CDR1 is MDHEN and CDR2 is SYDVKM in the germline V gene. CDR3 length: 14 amino acids. The V gene lost 4 bases and the J gene lost 6 bases, with 12 bases spanning the gap. The CDR3 here is CASSSYGGDEKLFF. In DNA, the CDR3 is TGTGCCAGCAGTTCCTATGGAGGGGATGAAAAACTGTTTTTT.

The chain carries TRBV28 and TRBJ1-1, with D perhaps TRBD1 (5 bases). V lost 3 bases, J lost 1 base, and 9 bases lay in between. CDR1 MDHEN and CDR2 SYDVKM come from the germline V gene. This CDR3 region has 14 residues. The CDR3 reads CASSFQGRNTEAFF. CDR3 bases: TGTGCCAGCAGTTTCCAGGGCCGGAACACTGAAGCTTTCTTT.

The chain combines TRBV7-6 with TRBJ2-7; D is unclear. V gave up 1 base and J gave up 0 bases, with 10 bases separating them. The CDR3 sequence is 15 residues long. From germline, CDR1 is SGHVS and CDR2 FNYEAQ. CDR3: CASSLEVLGSYEQYF. CDR3 DNA: TGTGCCAGCAGCTTAGAGGTGCTTGGCTCCTACGAGCAGTACTTC. Full variable domain (remainder filled in from reference TRBV7-6 and TRBJ2-7): GAGVSQSPRYKVTKRGQDVALRCDPISGHVSLYWYRQALGQGPEFLTYFNYEAQQDKSGLPNDRFSAERPEGSISTLTIQRTEQRDSAMYRCASSLEVLGSYEQYFGPGTRLTVT.

As to this clone: The sample has other DNA sequences that encode this CDR3 too. CDR3 sequence: CASSPLEGDTQYF. The DNA for the CDR3 is TGTGCCAGCAGTCCCCTTGAGGGGGATACGCAGTATTTT. V and J are TRBV27 and TRBJ2-3, with D perhaps assigned TRBD1 or TRBD2 (5 bases each). Trimming left V 5 bases short and J 6 bases short, with 12 bases between. Germline CDR1 and CDR2: MNHEY and SMNVEV (reference sequence). The CDR3 length is 13 residues.

This clone occurred once. Since a far larger clone is one base different, this is likely a read error. The genes are TRBV5-1 and TRBJ2-5, with D unresolved. The germline V gene has CDR1 SGHRS and CDR2 YFSETQ. This CDR3 spans 11 amino acids. CDR3 region: CASSFQETQHF. CDR3 nucleotides: TGCGCCAGCAGCTTCCAAGAGACCCAGCACTTC.

This chain uses TRBV11-2 with TRBJ2-2, with D possibly being TRBD1 (6 bases). V lost 4 bases and J lost 6, with 12 bases in between. This CDR3 contains 14 residues. Germline CDR1 and CDR2: SGHAT and FQNNGV. The CDR3 DNA reads as TGTGCCAGCAGCTGGAACAGGGTGCCCGGGGAGCTGTTTTTT. It translates to CASSWNRVPGELFF.

The V and J genes are TRBV7-9 and TRBJ2-3, with 8 nucleotides matching TRBD2. The CDR3 covers 14 residues. Germline V gene data show CDR1 as SEHNR and CDR2 as FQNEAQ (reference sequence). The ends lost 8 bases at V and 8 bases at J; junction bases unmatched: 12. For the CDR3, the DNA is TGTGCCAGCCCTAAGCGGGAGTACGGAGGTACGCAGTATTTT. Residues: CASPKREYGGTQYF. Full variable domain (remainder filled in from reference TRBV7-9 and TRBJ2-3): DTGVSQNPRHKITKRGQNVTFRCDPISEHNRLYWYRQTLGQGPEFLTYFQNEAQLEKSRLLSDRFSAERPKGSFSTLEIQRTEQGDSAMYLCASPKREYGGTQYFGPGTRLTVL.

Notes on this clone: A much bigger clone sits one base away, suggesting this may be a read error. At the DNA level, this CDR3 is encoded by other sequences in the same sample as well. The chain links TRBV7-2 to TRBJ2-2, with 7 bases identical to TRBD1. The V gene end was trimmed by 3 bases and the J gene end by 5 bases; junction bases not matched to a gene: 3. Germline V CDR1 and CDR2: SGHTA, FQGNSA. This CDR3 comprises 14 residues. This chain's CDR3 is CASSLAGGTGELFF. In nucleotides, the CDR3 is TGTGCCAGCAGCTTGGCAGGGGGAACCGGGGAGCTGTTTTTT.

The V and J genes are TRBV7-3 and TRBJ2-3; TRBD2 matches 7 bases. CDR1 and CDR2 (germline): SGHTA, FQGTGA. The V segment lost 5 bases and the J segment 1 base; nucleotides outside the gene matches: 6. This CDR3 is 15 amino acids long. The CDR3 reads CASSHRGRGTDTQYF. The DNA of the CDR3 is TGTGCCAGCAGCCACCGGGGGAGGGGCACAGATACGCAGTATTTT.

This clone was recorded a few times. The chain links TRBV5-1 to TRBJ1-2, with 7 bases fitting TRBD1. Unmatched junction bases numbered 3, after V lost 4 bases and J lost 3 bases. CDR1 is SGHRS, CDR2 YFSETQ, per germline. There are 13 residues in the CDR3. The CDR3 DNA is TGCGCCAGCAGCACCGGGACAGACTATGGCTACACCTTC. Protein product: CASSTGTDYGYTF.

The chain combines TRBV7-2 with TRBJ2-2; 8 nucleotides match TRBD2. CDR1 SGHTA and CDR2 FQGNSA come from the germline V gene. V dropped 2 bases and J dropped 1; count of bases not matched to a gene: 6. This CDR3 spans 17 amino acids. The CDR3 loop reads CASSLRTSGRNTGELFF. Here the CDR3 DNA reads TGTGCCAGCAGCTTACGAACTAGCGGACGGAACACCGGGGAGCTGTTTTTT.

CDR3 amino acids: CASSESPRPADTQYF. In DNA, the CDR3 is TGCGCCAGCAGTGAGTCCCCTCGCCCCGCAGATACGCAGTATTTT. This sequence joins TRBV10-1 and TRBJ2-3; the D is unclear. Germline V gene sequence: CDR1 WNHNN, CDR2 SYGVQD (reference sequence). The ends were cut back, 0 bases at V and 4 bases at J, with 11 bases in the middle. CDR3 length equals 15 residues.